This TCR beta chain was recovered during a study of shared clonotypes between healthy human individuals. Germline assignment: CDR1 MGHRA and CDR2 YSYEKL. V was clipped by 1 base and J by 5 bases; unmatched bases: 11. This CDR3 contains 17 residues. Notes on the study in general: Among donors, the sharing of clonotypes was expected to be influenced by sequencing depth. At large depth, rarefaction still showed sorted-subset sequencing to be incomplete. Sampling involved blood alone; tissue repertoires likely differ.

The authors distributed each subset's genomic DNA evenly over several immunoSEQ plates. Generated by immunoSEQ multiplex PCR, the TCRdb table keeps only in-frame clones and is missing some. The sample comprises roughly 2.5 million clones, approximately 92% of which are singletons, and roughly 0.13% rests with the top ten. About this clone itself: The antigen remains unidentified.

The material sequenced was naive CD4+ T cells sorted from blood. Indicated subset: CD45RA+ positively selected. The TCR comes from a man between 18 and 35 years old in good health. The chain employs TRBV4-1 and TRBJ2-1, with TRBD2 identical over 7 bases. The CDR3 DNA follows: TGCGCCAGCAGCCAAGGGTCGGTAGCGGGCCCAAACAATGAGCAGTTCTTC. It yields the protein CASSQGSVAGPNNEQFF.